The next 24 T cell receptor beta chains were all read from a single sample in a study of T cell clusters in autoimmune cytopenias. Multiplex touch-down PCR amplified TRB using TRB-A and TRB-B pools in one tube. TCRdb reprocessed the multiplex PCR reads; each CDR3 protein has one entry and no DNA is given. Reported are 7,700 or so distinct CDR3 sequences; the ten largest clones contain 5% to 5.5%. TRB amplification used around 260 ng of peripheral blood genomic DNA. Source material: peripheral blood. These receptors originate from a human donor with an autoimmune cytopenia or autoimmune hepatitis (not recorded which).

V usage is TRBV5-6 and J usage is TRBJ2-1; TCRdb names TRBD2, which stays unverified in the absence of DNA. The CDR3 has 15 residues. The V gene's germline CDR1 is SGHDT and CDR2 YYEEEE. The CDR3: CASRREPSSYNEQFF.

This clonotype is called medium-sized based on its frequency. The CDR3 here is CASSPPGGRATDTQYF. J is TRBJ2-3 and V is TRBV18; TCRdb returns TRBD2, unconfirmable since there is no DNA. Germline lookup yields CDR1 KGHSH and CDR2 LQKENI. This CDR3 has 16 residues.

The chain employs TRBV10-3 and TRBJ2-2; lacking DNA, the TRBD1 call made by TCRdb goes unchecked. The CDR3 consists of 15 residues. Germline CDR1 reads ENHRY; CDR2 reads SYGVKD. CDR3 in amino acids: CAISELQGSTGELFF.

V usage is TRBV18 and J usage is TRBJ2-7. Germline CDR1 KGHSH, CDR2 LQKENI. This CDR3 is 13 amino acids long. The CDR3 is CASSPAGRYEQYF.

The gene calls are TRBV28 and TRBJ2-7. Germline V gene sequence: CDR1 MDHEN, CDR2 SYDVKM. The CDR3 consists of 14 residues. CDR3: CASTLRFGLREQYF.

V and J are TRBV12-3 or TRBV12-4 and TRBJ1-5; no DNA is available, so the TRBD1 call from TCRdb remains unchecked. The CDR3 has 15 amino acids. This CDR3 reads CASSKQGSSNQPQHF.

This clonotype is deemed medium-sized by its frequency. The rearrangement joins TRBV19 to TRBJ2-7; TCRdb returns TRBD1, unconfirmable since there is no DNA. Germline CDR1 is LNHDA and CDR2 is SQIVND (reference sequence). CDR3 length: 14 residues. The CDR3: CASSRQARSYEQYF.

The chain carries TRBV12-3 or TRBV12-4 and TRBJ2-3; TCRdb gives TRBD2 as the D gene, but with no DNA this cannot be confirmed. The CDR3 is 16 amino acids. CDR3 sequence: CASSLGGGLVGNTQYF.

The chain carries TRBV6-6 and TRBJ1-5; TCRdb lists TRBD1, though no DNA is available to test this call. CDR3 length: 14 residues. Germline CDR1 is MNHNY and CDR2 is SVGAGI (reference sequence). CDR3 residues: CASSSGSGNQPQHF.

V gene TRBV19 combines with J gene TRBJ1-6; TCRdb picks TRBD1, but there is no DNA to check that call. This CDR3 has 17 residues. Germline V gene data show CDR1 as LNHDA and CDR2 as SQIVND (reference sequence). The CDR3: CASSQPGQGAYNSPLHF.

This clonotype is identified as medium-sized (0.01 to 0.1%) from frequency. The chain carries TRBV27 and TRBJ2-1; TCRdb's D call of TRBD1 is untestable without DNA. CDR3 size: 15 residues. Germline V lookup: CDR1 MNHEY, CDR2 SMNVEV (reference sequence). CDR3 residues: CASSQQGYSGNEQFF.

This clonotype counts as medium-sized (0.01 to 0.1%) by frequency. This chain links TRBV13 with TRBJ1-4; TCRdb's D call of TRBD1 is untestable without DNA. Per germline, CDR1 PRHDT and CDR2 FYEKMQ (reference sequence). This CDR3 has 15 amino acids. The CDR3 here is CASSEQGLGNEKLFF.

Its frequency marks this clonotype as medium-sized. This chain links TRBV12-3 or TRBV12-4 with TRBJ1-2; no DNA is available, so the TRBD1 call from TCRdb remains unchecked. The CDR3 is 13 amino acids. The CDR3 region is CASSPSWAGGYTF.

The gene calls are TRBV14 and TRBJ2-2; TCRdb reports TRBD2, a call that lacks DNA to check it against. Per germline, CDR1 SGHDN and CDR2 FVKESK. The CDR3 loop spans 16 amino acids. The CDR3 loop is CASSQVGTSGTGELFF. Supplemented by reference TRBV14 and TRBJ2-2, the full variable domain reads EAGVTQFPSHSVIEKGQTVTLRCDPISGHDNLYWYRRVMGKEIKFLLHFVKESKQDESGMPNNRFLAERTGGTYSTLKVQPAELEDSGVYFCASSQVGTSGTGELFFGEGSRLTVL.

CDR3 in amino acids: CASSEVAGNTGELFF. V and J are TRBV6-4 and TRBJ2-2; no DNA is available, so the TRBD2 call from TCRdb remains unchecked. CDR1 is MRHNA, CDR2 SNTAGT, per germline. The CDR3 is made up of 15 amino acids.

This clonotype is called medium-sized (0.01 to 0.1%) based on its frequency. The CDR3 loop is CASSTSTGAGETQYF. The V gene is TRBV6-5, the J gene TRBJ2-5; the TCRdb call, TRBD1, lacks DNA for checking. The CDR3 is made up of 15 amino acids. Germline V gives CDR1 MNHEY, CDR2 SVGAGI.

The V and J genes are TRBV24-1 and TRBJ2-3. Germline-derived CDR1 and CDR2 are KGHDR and SFDVKD. The CDR3 has 15 amino acids. CDR3 region: CATSDLLGFPDTQYF.

This chain joins TRBV7-9 and TRBJ2-3; TCRdb's D call, TRBD2, is unchecked because there is no DNA. Looked up from germline, CDR1 is SEHNR and CDR2 is FQNEAQ (reference sequence). This CDR3 is 14 amino acids long. The CDR3 loop reads CASSLVSDTDTQYF. Filled out from reference TRBV7-9 and TRBJ2-3, the complete variable domain reads DTGVSQNPRHKITKRGQNVTFRCDPISEHNRLYWYRQTLGQGPEFLTYFQNEAQLEKSRLLSDRFSAERPKGSFSTLEIQRTEQGDSAMYLCASSLVSDTDTQYFGPGTRLTVL.

The chain uses TRBV4-2 and TRBJ2-5. The CDR3 runs 13 residues. Germline V gene lookup returns CDR1 LGHNA and CDR2 YNFKEQ. The CDR3 here is CASSQERQETQYF.

This chain connects TRBV7-9 to TRBJ2-7; the TCRdb D gene call, TRBD2, has no DNA to confirm it. This CDR3 has 14 amino acids. Germline lookup yields CDR1 SEHNR and CDR2 FQNEAQ (reference sequence). The CDR3 is CASSVDWGSYEQYF.

By frequency, this clonotype registers medium-sized. This sequence joins TRBV18 and TRBJ1-6; the TCRdb D gene call, TRBD1, has no DNA to confirm it. Germline CDR1 is KGHSH and CDR2 is LQKENI. The CDR3 length is 14 residues. The CDR3 reads CASSPGTGFSPLHF.

The genes are TRBV12-3 or TRBV12-4 and TRBJ2-7; the TCRdb D gene call, TRBD1, has no DNA to confirm it. The CDR3 has 13 amino acids. This CDR3 reads CASSLGHGGEQYF.

The rearrangement uses TRBV12-3 or TRBV12-4 and TRBJ1-6. The CDR3 is 14 residues long. This chain's CDR3 is CASSLIGEISPLHF.

By frequency, this clonotype is medium-sized. The gene calls are TRBV27 and TRBJ1-2; TCRdb's D call, TRBD1, is unchecked because there is no DNA. The CDR3 spans 14 residues. The germline CDR1 and CDR2 sequences are MNHEY and SMNVEV (reference sequence). CDR3 amino acids: CASSLRGAGVGYTF.